Sequencing of this T cell receptor (beta chain) was carried out in a study of siplizumab effects on memory and regulatory T cells. General observations from the study: Assignment to unstimulated subsets succeeded for only a minor fraction of the alloreactive clones. Assignment of a naive or memory phenotype failed for roughly 75-97% of the proliferating CD4+ or CD8+ clones.

Sequencing was performed with immunoSEQ multiplex PCR; in TCRdb, only in-frame clones are kept and a portion is missing. The sample lists about 50,000 clones, roughly 93% occurring once. Germline V gene lookup returns CDR1 PRHDT and CDR2 FYEKMQ (reference sequence). V was pared by 4 bases and J by 2 bases, with 11 bases between. The CDR3 runs 14 residues. As concerns this clone: The target antigen is unknown.

This TCR was sampled from a human donor in good health. Sequencing input: CD8+ T cells sorted from blood. This chain connects TRBV13 to TRBJ2-5; maybe TRBD1 (5 bases). The CDR3 DNA is TGTGCCAGCAGCTCCAGGGATGTACAAGAGACCCAGTACTTC. Its protein is CASSSRDVQETQYF.